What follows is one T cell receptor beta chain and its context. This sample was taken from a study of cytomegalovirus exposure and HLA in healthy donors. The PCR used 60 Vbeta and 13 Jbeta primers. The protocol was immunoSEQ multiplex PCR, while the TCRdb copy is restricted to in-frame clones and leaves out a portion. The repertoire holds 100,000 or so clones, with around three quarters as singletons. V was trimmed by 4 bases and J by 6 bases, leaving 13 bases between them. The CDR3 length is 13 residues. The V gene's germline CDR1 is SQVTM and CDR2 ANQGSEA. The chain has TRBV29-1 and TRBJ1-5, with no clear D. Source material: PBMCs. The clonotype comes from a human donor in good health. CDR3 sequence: CSVGEGTTQPQHF. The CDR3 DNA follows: TGCAGCGTTGGGGAGGGAACCACTCAGCCCCAGCATTTT.